This T cell receptor (beta chain) was captured by sequencing in a study of T cell responses to AZD1222 COVID-19 vaccine. In germline, CDR1 is MNHEY, CDR2 SMNVEV (reference sequence). The CDR3 length is 14 residues. V gave up 2 bases and J gave up 1 base, with 6 bases separating them. Study-wide findings and caveats: In the spike-specific TCR repertoire, nearly half reportedly target unmutated variant regions. Donors, mostly white British, included more females; clonal diversity was possibly underestimated. Vaccine-associated CD4 TCRs ranged over spike, dominating at 160-218 and 743-854.

Comment on this clone: Its antigen is as yet unknown.

Clones were read by immunoSEQ multiplex PCR, and TCRdb kept only the in-frame ones, dropping some. Counted here are about 110,000 clones, approximately 90% occurring once; the ten biggest clones make up roughly 3.2%. The clonotype was recovered from an adult in good health. The chain has TRBV27 and TRBJ1-3; D remains ambiguous. Specimen: peripheral blood, collected on day 0 of MenACWY control vaccination. CDR3 DNA: TGTGCCAGCAGTTTAGTAGGATCTGGAAACACCATATATTTT. It codes for CASSLVGSGNTIYF.